This T cell receptor (beta chain) was sequenced in a study of a mutant IDH1 vaccine in newly diagnosed glioma. To note about this clone: The antigen is not known.

This CDR3 has 18 amino acids. Germline CDR1 reads MNHNS; CDR2 reads SASEGT. V lost 1 base, J lost 0 bases, and 6 bases stayed unmatched. Described time point: week 23, last vaccination. Vaccination comprised doses that each held 300 ug of mutant IDH1 20-mer peptide, plus topical imiquimod. Sequencing used immunoSEQ multiplex PCR; TCRdb keeps in-frame clones, though not all of them. The sample shows tens of thousands of clones, roughly 79% of them seen only once. This sample comprised PBMCs, obtained from a glioma patient whose treatment included an IDH1 peptide vaccine. The V gene is TRBV6-1, the J gene TRBJ2-1; 10 bases map to TRBD2. This clonotype was obtained from a man aged 35 to 55 with glioma. CDR3 bases: TGTGCCAGCAGTGAAGGGACTAGCGGTTGGAGCTCCTACAATGAGCAGTTCTTC. It translates to CASSEGTSGWSSYNEQFF.